This TCR beta chain was sequenced for a study of early T cells in non-severe SARS-CoV-2 infection. Study-wide background: Sequenced bulk RNA came from whole blood that was unsorted, and chains were unpaired.

This clonotype was recorded many times. The antigen is not known. Individual cDNA molecules received unique molecular identifiers. TCRdb processed the 5' RACE reads anew with MiXCR; each CDR3 protein has one entry. The sample yields tens of thousands of distinct CDR3 sequences, about 6% seen once. CDR3 length: 14 amino acids. Germline V CDR1 and CDR2: LNHDA, SQIVND (reference sequence). The V end was cut by 0 bases, the J end by 7 bases, with 11 bases between. Study-wide results and limits: In VDJdb matching, anti-spike CD8 responses were favored while private and CD4 specificities went missing.

The sequencing sample was made of whole blood. The rearrangement joins TRBV19 to TRBJ2-3, with D possibly TRBD1 on 5 matching bases. The receptor's source is an adult who was a healthcare worker with PCR-confirmed SARS-CoV-2 infection or an uninfected control (not recorded which). CDR3 in DNA: TGTGCCAGTAGTATAGACGGACACGCCAATACGCAGTATTTT. It translates to CASSIDGHANTQYF.